Below, 14 T cell receptor beta chains from the same sample are listed, as sequenced in a study of identical twins. TCRdb independently ran MiXCR on the 5' RACE reads; one entry per CDR3 protein. The table has 200,000 to 300,000 distinct CDR3 sequences, more than 9% seen once. Sequencing was done on a sample of memory T cells sorted from blood. These receptors originate from a man aged 50 or older in good health.

A few counts support this clonotype. V and J are TRBV7-9 and TRBJ1-1; tentative D call: TRBD1 (5 bases). The CDR3 loop spans 13 amino acids. Deletions cut 5 bases from V and 8 bases from J, with 15 bases between. Germline CDR1 reads SEHNR; CDR2 reads FQNEAQ (reference sequence). This CDR3 reads CASSLQWGGEAFF. As DNA, the CDR3 is TGTGCCAGCAGCCTACAATGGGGGGGAGAAGCTTTCTTT.

This chain uses TRBV6-2 or TRBV6-3 with TRBJ2-1, with D maybe TRBD2 (5 bases). The CDR3 runs to 16 residues. V shed 0 bases and J shed 4 bases, with 13 bases lying between them. In germline, CDR1 is MNHEY, CDR2 SVGEGT. The chain's CDR3 is CASSYSTRGSYNEQFF. In nucleotides, the CDR3 is TGTGCCAGCAGTTACTCGACCCGCGGGTCATACAATGAGCAGTTCTTC.

This chain uses TRBV6-2 or TRBV6-3 with TRBJ2-1, with TRBD1 as a possible D gene (6 bases). The CDR3 has 14 residues. Trimming stripped 7 bases from V and 6 bases from J, with 16 bases between. Germline V gives CDR1 MNHEY, CDR2 SVGEGT. The CDR3 DNA follows: TGTGCCAGCAATCCAACAGGGTTCTCCAATGAGCAGTTCTTC. Protein: CASNPTGFSNEQFF.

At least ten counts were recorded for this clonotype. The chain carries TRBV29-1 and TRBJ2-3, with 10 bases fitting TRBD2. V lost 7 bases and J lost 5; bases outside the gene matches: 6. Germline CDR1 is SQVTM and CDR2 is ANQGSEA. CDR3 length equals 13 residues. Here the CDR3 reads CSARGLAVDTQYF. The CDR3 nucleotides are TGCAGCGCTAGAGGACTAGCGGTAGATACGCAGTATTTT.

This clonotype occurred a few times. The rearrangement links TRBV6-1 to TRBJ2-7, with 9 positions matching TRBD2. The germline V gene encodes CDR1 MNHNS and CDR2 SASEGT. The CDR3 spans 13 residues. Losses at the gene ends were 7 bases for V and 13 bases for J; bases not matched to a gene: 14. DNA for the CDR3: TGTGCCAGCACCCCCGGGGGTAGCGGGAGTTTATACTTC. Translating gives CASTPGGSGSLYF.

The chain has TRBV4-1 and TRBJ2-6; maybe TRBD2 (5 bases). Trimming pared 4 bases from V and 4 bases from J, leaving 23 bases between. The CDR3 consists of 19 residues. Germline CDR1 MGHRA, CDR2 YSYEKL. CDR3 protein: CASSLRVGYSLRGANVLTF. The CDR3, as DNA: TGCGCCAGCAGCCTGAGGGTCGGCTACTCTCTTAGGGGGGCCAACGTCCTGACTTTC.

This chain links TRBV12-3 or TRBV12-4 with TRBJ1-2, with 12 bases identical to TRBD1. This CDR3 region has 16 residues. V shed 2 bases and J 6 bases; nucleotides not matched to a gene: 7. The CDR3 loop is CASSLMSGQGADGYTF. In DNA, the CDR3 is TGTGCCAGCAGTTTAATGTCGGGACAGGGGGCAGATGGCTACACCTTC.

The chain is built from TRBV10-3 and TRBJ2-6, with D perhaps matching TRBD1 (5 bases). This CDR3 spans 14 amino acids. V lost 9 bases and J lost 0, with 9 bases in between. CDR1 and CDR2 (germline): ENHRY, SYGVKD. In DNA, the CDR3 is TGTGCCATTCGACAGAGCTCTGGGGCCAACGTCCTGACTTTC. Its translation: CAIRQSSGANVLTF.

The rearrangement links TRBV4-2 to TRBJ1-4; D unclear. Germline values: CDR1 LGHNA, CDR2 YNFKEQ. CDR3 length: 14 residues. With 0 bases removed from V and 6 bases from J, the gap between germline ends came to 8 bases. The CDR3 DNA sequence: TGTGCCAGCAGCCAAGATGGTGGTTATGAAAAACTGTTTTTT. Its protein product is CASSQDGGYEKLFF.

This rearrangement joins TRBV7-2 to TRBJ2-7; D possibly corresponds to TRBD2 (6 bases). The CDR3 extends over 17 amino acids. Germline V gene data show CDR1 as SGHTA and CDR2 as FQGNSA. Between the trimmed V and J ends, which lost 5 bases and 2 bases, there was a span of 22 bases. Written as DNA, the CDR3 is TGTGCCAGCAGCCGGGGGTCGGACGTAGGCCTTACCTACGAGCAGTACTTC. It encodes CASSRGSDVGLTYEQYF.

A remark on this clonotype: The junction shows a germline mismatch at one end, possibly a read error. The chain couples TRBV5-6 to TRBJ1-3; tentative D call: TRBD1 (5 bases). The CDR3 runs 14 residues. CDR1 is SGHDT and CDR2 is YYEEEE in the germline V gene. The CDR3 reads CSSSLGVTGNTIYF. The CDR3 DNA is TGTTCCAGCAGCCTGGGGGTTACTGGAAACACCATATATTTT. Variable domain in full (rest from reference TRBV5-6 and TRBJ1-3): DAGVTQSPTHLIKTRGQQVTLRCSPKSGHDTVSWYQQALGQGPQFIFQYYEEEERQRGNFPDRFSGHQFPNYSSELNVNALLLGDSALYLCSSSLGVTGNTIYFGEGSWLTVV.

This clonotype was detected many times. The V gene is TRBV20-1, the J gene TRBJ1-5; 9 bases are a match to TRBD1. Germline V gene lookup returns CDR1 DFQATT and CDR2 SNEGSKA (reference sequence). The CDR3 contains 13 residues. V shed 5 bases, J shed 9 bases, and the junction held 8 bases outside the gene matches. This CDR3 is CSAHGTGLLPQHF. CDR3 nucleotides: TGCAGTGCTCACGGGACAGGGCTCTTGCCCCAGCATTTT.

This rearrangement joins TRBV6-1 to TRBJ1-6; D is uncertain. This CDR3 comprises 13 residues. Germline V gene lookup returns CDR1 MNHNS and CDR2 SASEGT. Deletions cut 6 bases from V and 7 bases from J, with 10 bases between. The CDR3 DNA is TGTGCCAGCAGATTCGAGCAAAATTCACCCCTCCACTTT. Translating it yields CASRFEQNSPLHF.

This clonotype has ten or more counts. The V gene is TRBV7-3, the J gene TRBJ2-1; TRBD2 agrees at 10 bases. J gave up 2 bases and V 0 bases, and 13 bases lay outside the gene matches. CDR1 and CDR2 (germline): SGHTA, FQGTGA. The CDR3 has 20 amino acids. CDR3 protein: CASSLTARMASGSAYNEQFF. CDR3 DNA sequence: TGTGCCAGCAGCTTAACGGCCCGAATGGCTAGCGGGAGCGCCTACAATGAGCAGTTCTTC.